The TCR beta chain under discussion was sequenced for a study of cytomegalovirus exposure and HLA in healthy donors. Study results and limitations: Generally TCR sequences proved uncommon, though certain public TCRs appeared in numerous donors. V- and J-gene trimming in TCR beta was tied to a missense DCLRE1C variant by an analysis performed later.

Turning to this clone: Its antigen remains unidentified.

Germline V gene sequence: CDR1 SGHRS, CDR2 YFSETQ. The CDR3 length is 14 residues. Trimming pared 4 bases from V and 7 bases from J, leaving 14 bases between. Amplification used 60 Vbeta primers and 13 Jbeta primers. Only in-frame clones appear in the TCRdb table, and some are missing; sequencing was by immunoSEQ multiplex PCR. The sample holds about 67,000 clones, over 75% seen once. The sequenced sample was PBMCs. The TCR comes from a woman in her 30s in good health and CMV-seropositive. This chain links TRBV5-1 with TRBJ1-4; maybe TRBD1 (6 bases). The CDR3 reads CASSTGWEPEKLFF. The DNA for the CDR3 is TGCGCCAGCAGCACAGGGTGGGAGCCTGAAAAACTGTTTTTT.